This TCR beta chain was sequenced during a study of blood T cell repertoires in COVID-19. Measured with immunoSEQ multiplex PCR; TCRdb has only the in-frame clones, and not every one. Of around 170,000 clones in the sample, around four fifths are singletons; the top ten hold nearly 8%. The CDR3 extends over 15 amino acids. CDR1 is SGDLS and CDR2 is YYNGEE in the germline V gene. V lost 0 bases, J lost 7 bases, and 11 bases lay in between. The chain joins TRBV9 to TRBJ1-6, with D maybe TRBD1 (6 bases). The TCR originated in a woman aged 45-65 years who had recovered from COVID-19. The sample comprised PBMCs or T cells enriched from blood (not recorded which). The CDR3 DNA is TGTGCCAGCAGCGTAGGGTGGACAGAAAATTCACCCCTCCACTTT. Translation: CASSVGWTENSPLHF.